A single T cell receptor (beta chain) is shown here with its context. Antigen specificity is unknown. Germline-derived CDR1 and CDR2 are ENHRY and SYGVKD. CDR3 length equals 14 residues. The V gene end was trimmed by 3 bases and the J gene end by 8 bases; junction bases not matched to a gene: 5. Primed by a sample-barcoded 5' primer and a J-beta primer mix, a second PCR proceeded for about 7 to 12 cycles. At least 2.5 million CDR3-containing paired-end reads were obtained per sample. One entry per CDR3 protein results from TCRdb running MiXCR on the 5' RACE reads. The repertoire includes about 1,600,000 distinct CDR3 sequences, 42% of them detected once, and 7% to 9.5% sits in the top ten. The data are from a study of blood T cells in healthy people across ages. Regarding the study as a whole: In older individuals, TCR beta diversity per million T cells was lower, falling roughly linearly with age. It was not known whether donors were CMV positive (a possible confounder of expanded clonotype changes).

This receptor was identified in a woman aged 18-30 years in good health. V is TRBV10-3 and J is TRBJ1-4; 8 bases align to TRBD1. The sequencing input was blood. The DNA for the CDR3 is TGTGCCATCAGTGACGGACAGGGACGGGAAAAACTGTTTTTT. Protein: CAISDGQGREKLFF.